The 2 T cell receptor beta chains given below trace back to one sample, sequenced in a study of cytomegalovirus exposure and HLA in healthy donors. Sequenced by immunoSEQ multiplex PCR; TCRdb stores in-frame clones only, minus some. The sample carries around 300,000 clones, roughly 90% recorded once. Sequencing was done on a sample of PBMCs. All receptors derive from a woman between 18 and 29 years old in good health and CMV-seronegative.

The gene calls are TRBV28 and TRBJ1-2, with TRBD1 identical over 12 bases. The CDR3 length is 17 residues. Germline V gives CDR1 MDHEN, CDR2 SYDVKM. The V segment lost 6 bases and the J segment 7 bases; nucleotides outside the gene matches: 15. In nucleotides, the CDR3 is TGTGCCAGCAGCCTCCCTGGGGGGACAGGGGGCAGAGGTGGCTACACCTTC. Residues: CASSLPGGTGGRGGYTF.

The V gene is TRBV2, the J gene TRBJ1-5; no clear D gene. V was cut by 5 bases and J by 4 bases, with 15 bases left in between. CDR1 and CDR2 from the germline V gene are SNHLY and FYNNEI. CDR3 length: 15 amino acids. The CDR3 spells CASSLDIFGNQPQHF. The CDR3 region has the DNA TGTGCCAGCAGTTTAGACATCTTTGGGAATCAGCCCCAGCATTTT. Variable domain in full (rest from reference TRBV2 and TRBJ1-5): EPEVTQTPSHQVTQMGQEVILRCVPISNHLYFYWYRQILGQKVEFLVSFYNNEISEKSEIFDDQFSVERPDGSNFTLKIRSTKLEDSAMYFCASSLDIFGNQPQHFGDGTRLSIL.